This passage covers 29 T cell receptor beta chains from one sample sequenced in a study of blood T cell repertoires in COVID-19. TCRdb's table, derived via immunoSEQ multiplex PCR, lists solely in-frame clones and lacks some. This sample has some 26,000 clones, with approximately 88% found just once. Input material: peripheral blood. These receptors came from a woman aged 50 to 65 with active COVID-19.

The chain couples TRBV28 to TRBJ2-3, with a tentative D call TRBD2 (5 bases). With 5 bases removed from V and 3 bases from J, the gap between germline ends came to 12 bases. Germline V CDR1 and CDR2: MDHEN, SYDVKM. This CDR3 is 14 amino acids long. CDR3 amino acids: CASSTGIRTDTQYF. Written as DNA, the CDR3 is TGTGCCAGCAGTACGGGAATCAGGACAGATACGCAGTATTTT.

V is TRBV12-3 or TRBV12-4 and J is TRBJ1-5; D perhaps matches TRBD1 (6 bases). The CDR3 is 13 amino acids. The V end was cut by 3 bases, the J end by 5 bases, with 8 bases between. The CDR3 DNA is TGTGCCAGCAGTTTGACAGGAGATCAGCCCCAGCATTTT. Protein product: CASSLTGDQPQHF.

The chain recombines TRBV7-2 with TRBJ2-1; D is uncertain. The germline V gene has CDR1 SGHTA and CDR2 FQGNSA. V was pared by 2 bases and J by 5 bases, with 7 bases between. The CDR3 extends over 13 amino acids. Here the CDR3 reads CASSLSRDNEQFF. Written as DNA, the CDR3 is TGTGCCAGCAGCTTATCACGGGACAATGAGCAGTTCTTC.

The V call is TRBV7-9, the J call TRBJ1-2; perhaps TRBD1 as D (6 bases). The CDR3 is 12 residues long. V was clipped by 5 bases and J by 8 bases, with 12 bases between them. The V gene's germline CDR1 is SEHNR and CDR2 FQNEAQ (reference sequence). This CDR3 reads CASSLRGGGYTF. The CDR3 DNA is TGTGCCAGCAGCCTCAGGGGTGGAGGCTACACCTTC.

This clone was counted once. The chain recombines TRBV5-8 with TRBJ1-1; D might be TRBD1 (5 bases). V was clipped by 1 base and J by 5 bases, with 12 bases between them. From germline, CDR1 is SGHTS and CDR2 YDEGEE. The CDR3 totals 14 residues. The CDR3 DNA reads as TGTGCCAGCAGCTTGCATAAAGGGGATACTGAAGCTTTCTTT. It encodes CASSLHKGDTEAFF.

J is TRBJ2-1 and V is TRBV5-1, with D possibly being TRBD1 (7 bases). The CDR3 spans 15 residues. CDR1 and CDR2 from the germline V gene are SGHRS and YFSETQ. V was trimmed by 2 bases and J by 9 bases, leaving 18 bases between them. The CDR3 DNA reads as TGCGCCAGCAGCTTCAGTGCTACAGGGGAGGTTGAGCAGTTCTTC. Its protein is CASSFSATGEVEQFF.

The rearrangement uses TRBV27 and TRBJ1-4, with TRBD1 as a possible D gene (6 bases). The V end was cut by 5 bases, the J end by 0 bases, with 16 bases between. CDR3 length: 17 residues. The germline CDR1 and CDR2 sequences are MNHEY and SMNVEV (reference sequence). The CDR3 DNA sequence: TGTGCCAGCAGTCCCCACTTGGACAGTGCAACTAATGAAAAACTGTTTTTT. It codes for CASSPHLDSATNEKLFF.

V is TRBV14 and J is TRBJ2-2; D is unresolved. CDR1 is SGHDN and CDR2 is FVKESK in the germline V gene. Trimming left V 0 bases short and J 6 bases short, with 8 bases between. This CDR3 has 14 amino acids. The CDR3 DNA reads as TGTGCCAGCAGCCAAGACGTCCTTGCCGGGGAGCTGTTTTTT. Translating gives CASSQDVLAGELFF.

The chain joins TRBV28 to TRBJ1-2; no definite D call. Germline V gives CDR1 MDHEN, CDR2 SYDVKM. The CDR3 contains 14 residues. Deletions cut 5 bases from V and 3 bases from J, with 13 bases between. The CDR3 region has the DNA TGTGCCAGCAGTCCTTCGAGGGCCTACTATGGCTACACCTTC. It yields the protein CASSPSRAYYGYTF.

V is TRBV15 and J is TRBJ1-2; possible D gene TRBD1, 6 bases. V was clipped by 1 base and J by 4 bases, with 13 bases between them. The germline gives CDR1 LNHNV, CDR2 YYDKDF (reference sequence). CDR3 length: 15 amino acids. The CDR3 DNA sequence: TGTGCCACCAGCAGAGTGGGCCAGGGGACCTATGGCTACACCTTC. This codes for CATSRVGQGTYGYTF.

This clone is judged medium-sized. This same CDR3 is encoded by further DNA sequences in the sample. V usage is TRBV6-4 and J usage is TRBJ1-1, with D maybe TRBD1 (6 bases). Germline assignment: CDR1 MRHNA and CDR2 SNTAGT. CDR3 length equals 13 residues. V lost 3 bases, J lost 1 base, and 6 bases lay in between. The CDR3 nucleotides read TGTGCCAGCAGTGAACAGGGGAACACTGAAGCTTTCTTT. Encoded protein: CASSEQGNTEAFF.

The CDR3 spells CASFTGYEQYF. In DNA form, the CDR3 reads TGTGCCAGTTTTACTGGTTACGAGCAGTACTTC. The V and J genes are TRBV6-6 and TRBJ2-7, with D unresolved. Trimming took 9 bases from V and 4 from J, leaving 10 bases between them. This CDR3 is built from 11 residues. Germline CDR1 and CDR2: MNHNY and SVGAGI (reference sequence).

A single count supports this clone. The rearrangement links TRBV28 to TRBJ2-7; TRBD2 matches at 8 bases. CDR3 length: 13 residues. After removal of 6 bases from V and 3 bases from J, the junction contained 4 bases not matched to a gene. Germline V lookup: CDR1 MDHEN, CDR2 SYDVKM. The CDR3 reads CASSPREVYEQYF. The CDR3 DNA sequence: TGTGCCAGCAGCCCGCGGGAGGTCTACGAGCAGTACTTC.

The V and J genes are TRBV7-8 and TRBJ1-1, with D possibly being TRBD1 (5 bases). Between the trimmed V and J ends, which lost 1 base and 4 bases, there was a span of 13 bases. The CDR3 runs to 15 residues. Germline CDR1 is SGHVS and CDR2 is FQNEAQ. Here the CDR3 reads CASSLVGGSVTEAFF. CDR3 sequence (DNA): TGTGCCAGCAGCTTAGTGGGGGGTTCCGTCACTGAAGCTTTCTTT.

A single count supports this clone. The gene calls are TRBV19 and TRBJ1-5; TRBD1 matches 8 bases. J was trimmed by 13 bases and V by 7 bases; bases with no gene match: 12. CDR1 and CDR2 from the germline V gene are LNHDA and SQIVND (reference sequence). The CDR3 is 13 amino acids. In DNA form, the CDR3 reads TGTGCCAGTAAAGGGACAGGCGACCGGCTACAGCATTTT. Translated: CASKGTGDRLQHF. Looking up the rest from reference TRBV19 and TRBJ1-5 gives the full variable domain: DGGITQSPKYLFRKEGQNVTLSCEQNLNHDAMYWYRQDPGQGLRLIYYSQIVNDFQKGDIAEGYSVSREKKESFPLTVTSAQKNPTAFYLCASKGTGDRLQHFGDGTRLSIL.

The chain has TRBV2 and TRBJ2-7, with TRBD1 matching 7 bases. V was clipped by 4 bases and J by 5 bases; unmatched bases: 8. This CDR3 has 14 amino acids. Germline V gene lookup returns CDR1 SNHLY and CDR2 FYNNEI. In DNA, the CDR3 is TGTGCCAGCAGTGTGAACAGGGGCGAAAACGAGCAGTACTTC. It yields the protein CASSVNRGENEQYF.

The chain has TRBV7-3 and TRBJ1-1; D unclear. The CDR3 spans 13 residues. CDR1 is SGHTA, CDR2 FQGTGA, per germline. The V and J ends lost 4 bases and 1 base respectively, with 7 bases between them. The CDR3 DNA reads TGTGCCAGCAGCTCCCACAAGAACACTGAAGCTTTCTTT. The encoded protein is CASSSHKNTEAFF.

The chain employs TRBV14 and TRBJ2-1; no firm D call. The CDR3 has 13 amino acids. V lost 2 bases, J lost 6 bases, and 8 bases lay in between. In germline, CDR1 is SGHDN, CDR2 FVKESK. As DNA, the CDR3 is TGTGCCAGCAGCCAACGAGGCTTCAATGAGCAGTTCTTC. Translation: CASSQRGFNEQFF.

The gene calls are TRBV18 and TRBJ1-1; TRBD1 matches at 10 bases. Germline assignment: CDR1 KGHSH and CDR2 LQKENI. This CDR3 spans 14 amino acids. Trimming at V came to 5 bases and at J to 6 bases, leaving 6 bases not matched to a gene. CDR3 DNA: TGTGCCAGCTCAACGACAGGGGGCGAGGCTGAAGCTTTCTTT. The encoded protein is CASSTTGGEAEAFF. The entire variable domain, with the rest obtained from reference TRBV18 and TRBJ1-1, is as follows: NAGVMQNPRHLVRRRGQEARLRCSPMKGHSHVYWYRQLPEEGLKFMVYLQKENIIDESGMPKERFSAEFPKEGPSILRIQQVVRGDSAAYFCASSTTGGEAEAFFGQGTRLTVV.

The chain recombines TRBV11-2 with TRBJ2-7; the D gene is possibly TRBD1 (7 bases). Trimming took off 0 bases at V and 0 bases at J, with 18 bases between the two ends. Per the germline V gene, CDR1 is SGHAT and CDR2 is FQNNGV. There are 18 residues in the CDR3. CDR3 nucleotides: TGTGCCAGCAGCTTAGAGATCGCGGGACAGAAATTCTCCTACGAGCAGTACTTC. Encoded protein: CASSLEIAGQKFSYEQYF.

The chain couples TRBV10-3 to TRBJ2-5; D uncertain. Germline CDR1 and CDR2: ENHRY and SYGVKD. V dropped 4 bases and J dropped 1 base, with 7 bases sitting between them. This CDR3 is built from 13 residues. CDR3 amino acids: CAISALPQETQYF. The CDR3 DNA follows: TGTGCCATCAGTGCACTACCCCAAGAGACCCAGTACTTC.

The CDR3 region has the DNA TGTGCCAGCAGCACTAGCGGGAGTGAAGCCTACGAGCAGTACTTC. Translating it yields CASSTSGSEAYEQYF. The chain recombines TRBV6-5 with TRBJ2-7; TRBD2 matches at 11 bases. Trimming took 6 bases from V and 2 from J; bases not matched to a gene: 6. There are 15 residues in the CDR3. Germline V gene lookup returns CDR1 MNHEY and CDR2 SVGAGI.

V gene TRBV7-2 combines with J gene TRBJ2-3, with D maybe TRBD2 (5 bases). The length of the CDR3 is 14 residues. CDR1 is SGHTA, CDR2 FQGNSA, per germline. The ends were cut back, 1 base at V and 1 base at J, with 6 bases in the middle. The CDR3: CASSLELGTDTQYF. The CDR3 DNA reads TGTGCCAGCAGCTTAGAACTAGGCACAGATACGCAGTATTTT.

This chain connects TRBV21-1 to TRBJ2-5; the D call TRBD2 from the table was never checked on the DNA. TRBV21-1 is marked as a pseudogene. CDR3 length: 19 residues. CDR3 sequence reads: CASSNAGTSGRAALETQYF. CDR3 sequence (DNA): TGTGCCAGCAGCAACGCGGGGACTAGCGGGAGGGCGGCGTTAGAGACCCAGTACTTC.

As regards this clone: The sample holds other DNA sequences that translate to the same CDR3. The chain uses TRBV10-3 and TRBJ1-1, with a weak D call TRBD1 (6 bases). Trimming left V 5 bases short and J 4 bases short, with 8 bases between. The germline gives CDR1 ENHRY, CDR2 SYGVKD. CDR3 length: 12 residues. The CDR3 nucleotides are TGTGCCATCAGTCAACAGGGCACTGAAGCTTTCTTT. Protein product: CAISQQGTEAFF.

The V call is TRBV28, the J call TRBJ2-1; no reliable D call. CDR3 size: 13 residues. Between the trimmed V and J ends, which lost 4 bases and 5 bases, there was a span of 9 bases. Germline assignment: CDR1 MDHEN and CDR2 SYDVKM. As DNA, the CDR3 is TGTGCCAGCAGTTCAACTATTCACAATGAGCAGTTCTTC. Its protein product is CASSSTIHNEQFF.

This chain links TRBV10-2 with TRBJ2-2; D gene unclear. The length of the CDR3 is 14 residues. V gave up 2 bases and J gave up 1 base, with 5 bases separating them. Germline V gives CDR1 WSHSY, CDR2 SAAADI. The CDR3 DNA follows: TGCGCCAGCAGTGAGCTCAGGAACACCGGGGAGCTGTTTTTT. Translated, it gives CASSELRNTGELFF.

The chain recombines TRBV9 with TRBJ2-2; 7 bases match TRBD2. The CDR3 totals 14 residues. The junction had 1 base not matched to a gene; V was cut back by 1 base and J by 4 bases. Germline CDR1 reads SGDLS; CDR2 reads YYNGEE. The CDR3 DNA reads TGTGCCAGCAGCGTAATAGCGGGCACCGGGGAGCTGTTTTTT. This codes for CASSVIAGTGELFF.

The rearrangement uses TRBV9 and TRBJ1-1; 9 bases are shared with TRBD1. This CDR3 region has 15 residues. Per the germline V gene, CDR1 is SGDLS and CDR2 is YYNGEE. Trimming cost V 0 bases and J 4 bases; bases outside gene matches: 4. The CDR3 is CASSVAGGQGTEAFF. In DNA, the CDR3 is TGTGCCAGCAGCGTAGCTGGGGGACAGGGCACTGAAGCTTTCTTT.